This T cell receptor (beta chain) is from a study of blood T cell repertoires in COVID-19 (dated by TCRdb to about 2020). In the study overall: The collaborator samples originated in the United States, Italy and Spain and spanned the acute and convalescent phases of COVID-19. The prospective study material was composed of cDNA or gDNA derived from T cells, B-cell-depleted T cells, or PBMCs. Subjects who had been exposed to COVID-19, were actively infected with it, or had recovered from it provided the deeply sampled blood TCRbeta repertoires that made up the dataset. A freely available public database, intended as a resource for researchers studying the immune response to SARS-CoV-2, is where the repertoires were released. The samples were drawn from the first 160 participants of the ongoing ImmuneRACE study and from 950 to 1,500 subjects provided by 6 global collaborators. Nearly every sample came with metadata listing a de-identified subject ID, COVID-19 status, age in years and sex. HLA class I and class II types, where available, came from metadata supplied by the sample provider rather than from assay-based typing. Overall results and qualifications from the work: The quantity of clinical and demographic metadata differed by source and by participant and was supplied without curation.

As concerns this clone: The antigen it binds to is not known. No quality values exist for individual bases; no much larger clone is one base distant. At the DNA level, this CDR3 is encoded by other sequences in the same sample as well.

In the prospective study, participants were 18 to 89 years old, resided in under 30 geographic areas of the United States, and were enrolled through a virtual design. To assign participants to cohorts, the prospective study relied on clinical history that participants themselves reported in a screening survey and a study questionnaire. Each participant in the prospective study had whole blood, serum and a nasopharyngeal or oropharyngeal swab collected by mobile phlebotomists. Prospective study participants could optionally give additional blood draws and questionnaires over an approximately two-month period. Blood samples from the prospective study were shipped frozen or at room temperature prior to DNA extraction. Here V drops 5 bases and J drops 3 bases, and the junction holds 3 bases not matched to any gene. The CDR3 contains 14 residues, cysteine and phenylalanine counted. Only the CDR3 region is kept as DNA, spanning 42 bases read in frame from base 1. Based on the germline V gene (reference sequence), the CDR1 and CDR2 sequences are LNHDA and SQIVND.

The immunoSEQ Assay, a bias-controlled multiplex PCR, was used to amplify TCRbeta CDR3 regions from genomic DNA. Per the source publication's procedure: The number of nucleated cells in each sample was estimated from the amplification of reference gene primers within the assay. To quantify the absolute abundance of each unique TCRbeta CDR3 rearrangement, sequence reads were collapsed and filtered. For each sample, productive Simpson clonality was calculated by taking the square root of Simpson's diversity index across productive rearrangements. TCRdb re-hosts the immuneACCESS table, in-frame sequences only. Its copies lack some clones; in the studies checked, an unresolved V gene accounts for under half of them, and the cause for the rest is not known. The V and J calls and clone size are taken from that table; D and trimming were inferred from the DNA. This sample is represented by 300,000 to 500,000 clones; around 87% of them were singletons. The ten largest clones take up over 0.9% of the sample.

Sequencing used PBMCs or T cells enriched from blood (not recorded which). This TCR was sampled from a woman aged 30 to 39 with acute COVID-19. Here the chain combines TRBV19 and TRBJ1-2, with 10 bases aligning to TRBD1. CDR3 reads: CASSRQGADYGYTF. The bases read TGTGCCAGTAGTCGACAGGGGGCGGACTATGGCTACACCTTC.